This T cell receptor (beta chain) is drawn from a study of CD8 T cells in Susac syndrome. The overall study: The Susac syndrome patients that were sequenced included 5 or 6 with active disease and roughly 8 in remission.

It was with random hexamers that roughly 0.5 to 1 ug RNA was reverse transcribed. TCRdb re-called the immunoSEQ multiplex PCR reads through MiXCR, storing one row per CDR3 protein. Of 100,000 to 150,000 distinct CDR3 sequences in the sample, just under 95% were seen once. Sequences were obtained from CD8+ T cells from PBMCs. The TCR originated in a human donor with Susac syndrome.

The CDR3 nucleotides read TGTGCCACCAGCAGATATAGGACGGACCCCAATCAGCCCCAGCATTTT. Translating gives CATSRYRTDPNQPQHF. This sequence joins TRBV15 and TRBJ1-5, with D unclear. V was clipped by 2 bases and J by 3 bases, with 14 bases between them. CDR1 is LNHNV, CDR2 YYDKDF, per germline (reference sequence). This CDR3 region has 16 residues. The variable domain in full, with the rest retrieved from reference TRBV15 and TRBJ1-5, is DAMVIQNPRYQVTQFGKPVTLSCSQTLNHNVMYWYQQKSSQAPKLLFHYYDKDFNNEADTPDNFQSRRPNTSFCFLDIRSPGLGDTAMYLCATSRYRTDPNQPQHFGDGTRLSIL.